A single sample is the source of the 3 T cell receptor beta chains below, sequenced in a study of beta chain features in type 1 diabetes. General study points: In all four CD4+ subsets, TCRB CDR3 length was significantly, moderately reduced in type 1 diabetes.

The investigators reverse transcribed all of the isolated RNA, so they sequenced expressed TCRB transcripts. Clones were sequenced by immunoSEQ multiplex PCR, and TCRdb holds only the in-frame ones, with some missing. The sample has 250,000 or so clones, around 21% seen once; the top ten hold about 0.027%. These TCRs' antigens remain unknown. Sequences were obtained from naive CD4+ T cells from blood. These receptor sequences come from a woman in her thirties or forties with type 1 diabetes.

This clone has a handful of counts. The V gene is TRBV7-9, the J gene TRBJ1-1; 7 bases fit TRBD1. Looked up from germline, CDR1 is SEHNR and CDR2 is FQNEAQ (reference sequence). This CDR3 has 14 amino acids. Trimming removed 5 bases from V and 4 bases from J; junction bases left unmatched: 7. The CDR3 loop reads CASSLQQGTTEAFF. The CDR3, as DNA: TGTGCCAGCAGCCTCCAACAGGGGACCACTGAAGCTTTCTTT.

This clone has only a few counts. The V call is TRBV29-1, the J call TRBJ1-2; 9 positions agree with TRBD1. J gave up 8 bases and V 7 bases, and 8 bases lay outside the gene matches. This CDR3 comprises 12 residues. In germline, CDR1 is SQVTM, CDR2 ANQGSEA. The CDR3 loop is CSGGTGNGGYTF. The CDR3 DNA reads TGCAGCGGGGGGACAGGGAATGGAGGCTACACCTTC.

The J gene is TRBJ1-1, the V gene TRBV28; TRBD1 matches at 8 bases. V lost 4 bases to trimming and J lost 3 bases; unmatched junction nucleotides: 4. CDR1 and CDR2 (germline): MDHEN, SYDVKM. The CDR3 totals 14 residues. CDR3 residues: CASSSQGAHTEAFF. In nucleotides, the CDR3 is TGTGCCAGCAGTTCGCAGGGGGCGCACACTGAAGCTTTCTTT.